Listed below are T cell receptor beta chains from one sample, sequenced in a study of regulatory T cells in long-lasting Graves disease. TCRdb re-called the multiplex PCR reads through MiXCR, storing one row per CDR3 protein. The sample consists of under 700,000 distinct CDR3 sequences, 15% to 20% of them appearing once. This sample was shared with a second study, whose subject was T cells in Graves' hyperthyroidism and ophthalmopathy.

The material was peripheral blood mononuclear cells (PBMCs), obtained at new diagnosis, from a patient treated with antithyroid drugs. All receptors derive from a woman aged 40 to 65 with Graves disease. Each CDR3 is given with its conserved first and last residue. The D gene is left open where the match is weak. Clone size is given for some rows only: seen once, a few or many times, or a class if the clone is expanded.

>few|TRBV20-1|TRBJ2-5|NA
TGCAGTGCTTGGGAACAGGGGAGGGAGACCCAGTACTTC
CSAWEQGRETQYF
>many|TRBV10-3|TRBJ2-1|TRBD2
TGTGCCATCAGTGAGTCGGTTGCGGGGGGCTCCTACAATGAGCAGTTCTTC
CAISESVAGGSYNEQFF
>many|TRBV5-1|TRBJ1-6|NA
TGCGCCAGCAGCTTAGTAGGTCAGTCAAGGGGTTCACCCCTCCACTTT
CASSLVGQSRGSPLHF
>many|TRBV19|TRBJ1-5|NA
TGTGCCAGTACACGCTCTGTGGGGGGCTCCTATAGCAATCAGCCCCAGCATTTT
CASTRSVGGSYSNQPQHF
>many|TRBV4-1|TRBJ2-3|NA
TGCGCCAGCAGCCAAGGTCCGGGGGGCAGAGATACGCAGTATTTT
CASSQGPGGRDTQYF
>NA|TRBV29-1|TRBJ2-7|NA
TGCAGCGTCGACACAGGGTCCGACGAGCAGTACTTC
CSVDTGSDEQYF
>many|TRBV12-3/TRBV12-4|TRBJ1-4|NA
TGTGCCAGCAGGCCCATCGGTGAAAAACTGTTTTTT
CASRPIGEKLFF
>many|TRBV5-1|TRBJ1-1|NA
TGCGCCATCGGAAGGGAGACTTTCTTT
CAIGRETFF
>NA|TRBV18|TRBJ1-4|NA
TGTGCCAGCTCACCGGGCGCAGGGGAAAAACTGTTTTTT
CASSPGAGEKLFF
>NA|TRBV19|TRBJ1-2|NA
TGTGCCAGTAACGTACAGGGTCCCTATGGCTACACCTTC
CASNVQGPYGYTF
>many|TRBV2|TRBJ1-1|NA
TGTGCCAGCAGTGAAGCGCCCCGGTCTGAAGCTTTCTTT
CASSEAPRSEAFF
>few|TRBV29-1|TRBJ2-2|TRBD1
TGCAGCGGCGCCAGGGGGTCGGTCAACACCGGGGAGCTGTTTTTT
CSGARGSVNTGELFF
>NA|TRBV29-1|TRBJ2-5|NA
TGCAGCGCTCTGACACATTTTCTCCAAGAGACCCAGTACTTC
CSALTHFLQETQYF
>many|TRBV12-3/TRBV12-4|TRBJ2-3|NA
TGTGCCAGCTCCTGGGTTGTGGGGGGGGCCGATAGGGAATATTTT
CASSWVVGGADREYF
>many|TRBV28|TRBJ1-1|NA
TGTGCCAGCAGGTTCCAAGGTTGGGGCACTGAAGCTTTCTTT
CASRFQGWGTEAFF
>few|TRBV19|TRBJ2-5|TRBD2
TGTGCCAGTACCCAGGAGCGGGGGGGCCGCGAGACCCAGTACTTC
CASTQERGGRETQYF
>few|TRBV9|TRBJ2-3|NA
TGTGCCAGCAGCGTATCCCGTTCTGGCACAGATACGCAGTATTTT
CASSVSRSGTDTQYF
>many|TRBV2|TRBJ2-2|NA
TGTGCCAGCAGTGACGGGTCCGCGTCCGCGAACACCGGGGAGCTGTTTTTT
CASSDGSASANTGELFF
>many|TRBV28|TRBJ2-7|NA
TGTGCCAGCAGTTTCGCCAGCGACTACTACGAGCAGTACTTC
CASSFASDYYEQYF
>few|TRBV6-2/TRBV6-3|TRBJ2-3|NA
TGTGCCAGCAGCACCTCAGTATCCAGCACAGATACGCAGTATTTT
CASSTSVSSTDTQYF
>NA|TRBV9|TRBJ1-4|TRBD1
TGTGCCAGCAGCGCCGCCGTGGACAGGAATGAAAAACTGTTTTTT
CASSAAVDRNEKLFF
>many|TRBV12-3/TRBV12-4|TRBJ1-6|NA
TGTGCCAGCAGTTTTTATAGTTCACCCCTCCACTTT
CASSFYSSPLHF
>many|TRBV29-1|TRBJ1-2|NA
TGCAGCGTGCCACGTGGGGCTGATGGCTACACCTTC
CSVPRGADGYTF
>few|TRBV5-5|TRBJ2-7|TRBD1
TGTGCCAGCAGCTTGGCGGCAGGGGGATACTACGAGCAGTACTTC
CASSLAAGGYYEQYF